This note documents a single TCR beta chain sequence. Its specificity is not known. Here immunoSEQ multiplex PCR was the method, and the copy in TCRdb shows in-frame clones only, minus some. Among 950,000 to 1,300,000 clones, roughly 70% were seen once, and the ten largest hold approximately 1.5%. This entry belongs to a study of shared clonotypes between healthy human individuals. Study summary: Those who served as donors were two women and three men between the ages of 18 and 49. Three plates each covered CD4 naive and memory; CD8 naive two, CD8 memory one.

Trimming took off 0 bases at V and 5 bases at J, with 16 bases between the two ends. The germline gives CDR1 GTSNPN, CDR2 SVGIG (reference sequence). There are 15 residues in the CDR3. Points from the study as a whole: Richness estimates generally favored naive over memory subsets. Naive CD4 clonotypes overlapped across a few donors at roughly 5%.

The sequencing input was memory CD4+ T cells sorted from blood. Subset indicated: CD45RA-negative fraction. The chain carries TRBV30 and TRBJ2-5; no definite D call. This clonotype originated in a man aged 18 to 30 in good health. The DNA of the CDR3 is TGTGCCTGGAGTGTAACAGCGCTAATAAGGGAGACCCAGTACTTC. Protein sequence: CAWSVTALIRETQYF.